This T cell receptor beta chain is from a study of cytomegalovirus exposure and HLA in healthy donors. Study observations and caveats: TCR beta V- and J-gene trimming was later associated with a missense DCLRE1C variant. Rare TCR sequences dominated, though some public TCRs recurred in many donors. Per published reports, the classifier diagnosed cytomegalovirus status with high specificity and sensitivity. It was taken for granted in presence/absence analyses that sequencing depth across donors was roughly uniform.

Germline-derived CDR1 and CDR2 are MNHEY and SVGAGI. This CDR3 comprises 12 residues. The V and J ends lost 1 base and 7 bases respectively, with 8 bases between them. It was with 60 Vbeta and 13 Jbeta primers that the PCR ran. Sequenced by immunoSEQ multiplex PCR; TCRdb stores in-frame clones only, minus some. Here the sample table reports over 90,000 clones. In the case of this clone: Its target is unknown. Other nucleotide sequences from this sample produce the same CDR3.

The sequenced sample was PBMCs. This rearrangement joins TRBV6-5 to TRBJ2-7; D perhaps matches TRBD2 (5 bases). The origin of this receptor is a man between 40 and 49 years old in good health and CMV-seronegative. The CDR3 DNA reads TGTGCCAGCAGTTACTTAAGAGGGGAGCAGTACTTC. It is translated as CASSYLRGEQYF.